Listed below are T cell receptor beta chains from one sample, sequenced in a study of T cells in Graves' hyperthyroidism and ophthalmopathy. A single record per CDR3 protein comes from TCRdb applying MiXCR to the multiplex PCR reads. This sample has around 300,000 distinct CDR3 sequences, with roughly 14% found just once. The sequenced material came from blood. The source is a young woman with Graves' hyperthyroidism that later progressed to Graves' ophthalmopathy. The CDR3 runs from the conserved cysteine through the conserved F or W. Each record gives: CDR3 length, J gene, V gene, clone size, D gene, CDR3 protein, CDR3 DNA. A D gene is named only where the DNA matches it firmly. Expanded clones are given a class, and other clones once, few, many or no size at all.

>15|TRBJ1-5|TRBV12-3/TRBV12-4|many|.
CASSLASDGDQPQHF
TGTGCCAGCAGTTTAGCGTCGGACGGAGATCAGCCCCAGCATTTT
>14|TRBJ2-3|TRBV28|many|.
CATGRVMGTDTQYF
TGTGCTACGGGGCGGGTAATGGGGACAGATACGCAGTATTTT
>16|TRBJ1-3|TRBV3-1|few|.
CASRPGTAISGNTIYF
TGTGCCAGCAGACCCGGAACAGCGATCTCTGGAAACACCATATATTTT
>18|TRBJ2-1|TRBV19|once|TRBD2
CASSSGTSGWGSYNEQFF
TGTGCCAGTAGTTCCGGGACTAGCGGGTGGGGCTCCTACAATGAGCAGTTCTTC
>12|TRBJ2-3|TRBV20-1|.|TRBD2
CSRKLIAGTQYF
TGCAGCCGGAAGCTGATAGCGGGTACGCAGTATTTT
>14|TRBJ1-1|TRBV19|few|TRBD1
CASRDWTGGGRAFF
TGTGCCAGTAGGGATTGGACAGGGGGCGGCCGGGCTTTCTTT
>16|TRBJ2-3|TRBV27|.|.
CASSLTGLRHTDTQYF
TGTGCCAGCAGTTTGACGGGACTTCGCCACACAGATACGCAGTATTTT
>13|TRBJ2-1|TRBV29-1|many|TRBD2
CSVLAGSYNEQFF
TGCAGCGTTTTAGCGGGGTCCTACAATGAGCAGTTCTTC
>19|TRBJ2-4|TRBV28|.|TRBD2
CASRSQTSGRFFGKNIQYF
TGTGCCAGCAGAAGCCAGACTAGCGGGAGGTTTTTTGGCAAAAACATTCAGTACTTC
>14|TRBJ2-1|TRBV19|.|.
CASSSVGGGNEQFF
TGTGCCAGTAGTTCTGTGGGAGGAGGCAATGAGCAGTTCTTC
>15|TRBJ2-2|TRBV3-1|.|TRBD1
CASSRTGASTGELFF
TGTGCCAGCAGCCGGACAGGGGCGAGCACCGGGGAGCTGTTTTTT
>16|TRBJ1-1|TRBV5-1|many|.
CASSPWQGGMNTEAFF
TGCGCCAGCAGCCCCTGGCAGGGTGGTATGAACACTGAAGCTTTCTTT
>15|TRBJ2-2|TRBV28|many|.
CASSLSHRVTGELFF
TGTGCCAGCAGTTTATCCCACAGGGTAACCGGGGAGCTGTTTTTT
>19|TRBJ2-1|TRBV28|many|.
CASSLVILRDSITYNEQFF
TGTGCCAGCAGTTTAGTCATCCTCAGGGACTCGATTACTTACAATGAGCAGTTCTTC
>14|TRBJ1-1|TRBV3-1|many|.
CASSQRGGNTEAFF
TGTGCCAGCAGCCAGAGAGGCGGGAACACTGAAGCTTTCTTT
>15|TRBJ2-1|TRBV6-1|many|.
CASRLTRVAYNEQFF
TGTGCCAGCCGACTAACTAGAGTGGCTTACAATGAGCAGTTCTTC
>13|TRBJ1-1|TRBV7-2|many|.
CASSLDMNTEAFF
TGTGCCAGCAGCTTAGATATGAACACTGAAGCTTTCTTT
>13|TRBJ2-7|TRBV28|many|.
CASSPGTTYEQYF
TGTGCCAGCAGTCCCGGGACGACCTACGAGCAGTACTTC
>16|TRBJ1-4|TRBV18|many|.
CASSPRPPATNEKLFF
TGTGCCAGCTCACCACGCCCCCCGGCAACTAATGAAAAACTGTTTTTT
>14|TRBJ2-5|TRBV18|many|.
CASSPAQGQETQYF
TGTGCCAGCTCACCAGCACAGGGACAAGAGACCCAGTACTTC
>13|TRBJ2-1|TRBV20-1|many|.
CSAPGEVYNEQFF
TGCAGTGCGCCGGGGGAGGTGTACAATGAGCAGTTCTTC
>11|TRBJ2-1|TRBV7-2|many|.
CASSSTAEQFF
TGTGCCAGCAGCTCCACCGCTGAGCAGTTCTTC
>16|TRBJ2-7|TRBV7-8|few|TRBD2
CASSSAPGGEGYEQYF
TGTGCCAGCAGCTCGGCTCCGGGGGGAGAGGGTTACGAGCAGTACTTC
>12|TRBJ2-5|TRBV6-2/TRBV6-3|few|.
CASRGWGETQYF
TGTGCCAGCAGAGGATGGGGGGAGACCCAGTACTTC
>20|TRBJ2-1|TRBV27|few|TRBD2
CASSTHRGKQAGGDYNEQFF
TGTGCCAGCAGTACCCACAGGGGAAAACAAGCGGGAGGGGACTACAATGAGCAGTTCTTC
>14|TRBJ2-4|TRBV7-2|many|.
CASSLLGDGDIQYF
TGTGCCAGCAGCTTACTGGGGGACGGGGACATTCAGTACTTC
>14|TRBJ2-7|TRBV7-2|many|.
CASSLNLASYEQYF
TGTGCCAGCAGCCTTAATTTAGCCTCCTACGAGCAGTACTTC
>13|TRBJ2-3|TRBV20-1|many|.
CSASGGLTDTQYF
TGCAGTGCGAGCGGCGGCCTCACAGATACGCAGTATTTT
>15|TRBJ2-5|TRBV5-6|few|TRBD1
CASSLRQGAGETQYF
TGTGCCAGCAGCCTAAGGCAGGGGGCGGGAGAGACCCAGTACTTC
>15|TRBJ2-7|TRBV10-3|.|TRBD2
CAISESSGLSYEQYF
TGTGCCATCAGTGAGTCTAGCGGGCTTTCCTACGAGCAGTACTTC
>13|TRBJ2-1|TRBV9|few|TRBD2
CASSNRAGDEQFF
TGTGCCAGCAGCAACCGAGCGGGAGATGAGCAGTTCTTC
>16|TRBJ2-7|TRBV11-2|many|TRBD1
CASSHLQGKVSHEQYF
TGTGCCAGCAGCCACCTACAGGGGAAAGTTTCCCACGAGCAGTACTTC
>12|TRBJ1-2|TRBV20-1|.|TRBD1
CRPGQGHGGYTF
TGCAGACCGGGACAGGGGCATGGGGGCTACACCTTC
>16|TRBJ1-6|TRBV15|.|TRBD1
CATSGGTGGGNSPLHF
TGTGCCACCAGCGGGGGGACAGGGGGAGGCAATTCACCCCTCCACTTT
>13|TRBJ1-1|TRBV6-2/TRBV6-3|many|.
CASSYYSGAQAFF
TGTGCCAGCAGTTATTATTCCGGGGCTCAAGCTTTCTTT
>12|TRBJ1-2|TRBV29-1|many|TRBD1
CSVGGQGPGYTF
TGCAGCGTCGGGGGACAGGGCCCCGGCTACACCTTC